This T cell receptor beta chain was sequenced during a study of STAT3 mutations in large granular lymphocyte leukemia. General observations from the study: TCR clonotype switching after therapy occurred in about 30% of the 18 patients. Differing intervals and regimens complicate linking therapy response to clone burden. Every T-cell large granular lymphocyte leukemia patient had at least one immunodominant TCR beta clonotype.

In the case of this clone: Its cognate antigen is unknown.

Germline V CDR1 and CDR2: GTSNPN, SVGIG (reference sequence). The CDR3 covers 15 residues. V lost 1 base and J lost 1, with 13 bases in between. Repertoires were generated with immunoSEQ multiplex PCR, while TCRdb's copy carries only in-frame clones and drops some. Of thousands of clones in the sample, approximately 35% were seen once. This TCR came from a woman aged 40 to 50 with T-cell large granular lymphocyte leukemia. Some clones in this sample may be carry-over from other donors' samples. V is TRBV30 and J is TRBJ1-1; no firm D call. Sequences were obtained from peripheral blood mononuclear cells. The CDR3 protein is CAWSGFGVANTEAFF. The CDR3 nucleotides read TGTGCCTGGAGTGGGTTCGGGGTAGCGAACACTGAAGCTTTCTTT.